This is a list of T cell receptor beta chains from one sample in a study of shared clonotypes between healthy human individuals. TCRdb's table, derived via immunoSEQ multiplex PCR, lists solely in-frame clones and lacks some. The sample records about 990,000 clones, 70% to 80% being singletons. Specimen: memory CD4+ T cells from PBMCs. The receptor set was obtained from a young man in good health. Some clones in this sample may be carry-over from other donors' samples. The CDR3 runs from the conserved cysteine through the conserved F or W. The D gene is left open where the match is weak. Part of the rows lack a size; the others show once, few, many or a class for expanded clones.

d_call clone_size j_call v_call cdr3_nt cdr3_aa
- - TRBJ2-2 TRBV4-1 TGCGCCAGCAGCCGACACACCGGGGGCACCGGGGAGCTGTTTTTT CASSRHTGGTGELFF
- - TRBJ2-2 TRBV28 TGTGCCAGCATCACGGGTAGTTCCACCGGGGAGCTGTTTTTT CASITGSSTGELFF
- - TRBJ2-7 TRBV6-5 TGTGCCAGCAGTTACTCGATCGGTACCGGGGAGTACTTC CASSYSIGTGEYF
- - TRBJ2-2 TRBV28 TGTGCCGGAGGGAGAGGCCCCGGTAGGAACACCGGGGAGCTGTTTTTT CAGGRGPGRNTGELFF
TRBD1 - TRBJ2-7 TRBV6-1 TGTGCCAGCAGATTGGGACAGCACAGCTACGAGCAGTACTTC CASRLGQHSYEQYF
- few TRBJ2-5 TRBV29-1 TGCAGCGCCCCTTCTCTCGCGGAGACCCAGTACTTC CSAPSLAETQYF
- few TRBJ2-3 TRBV27 TGTGCCGTCGTACCGGGGCCCAACACAGATACGCAGTATTTT CAVVPGPNTDTQYF
- - TRBJ1-5 TRBV28 TGTGCCAGCAGTTTATTGACTTCCTCCCTTAGGCAGCCCCAGCATTTT CASSLLTSSLRQPQHF
- - TRBJ2-7 TRBV18 TGTGCCAGCTCACCAGAGGGGCAGCGGCAGTACTTC CASSPEGQRQYF
TRBD1 - TRBJ2-3 TRBV7-9 TGTGCCAGCAGCGTACAGGGGGCGGGAGATACGCAGTATTTT CASSVQGAGDTQYF
TRBD1 - TRBJ2-1 TRBV7-3 TGTGCCAGCAGCTTAATGGGGACAGGGGTAGATGAGCAGTTCTTC CASSLMGTGVDEQFF
- - TRBJ2-5 TRBV7-9 TGTGCCAGCAGCTTAGCTGGGGTCGCGGAGACCCAGTACTTC CASSLAGVAETQYF
- - TRBJ2-5 TRBV7-8 TGTGCCAGCAGCGGAGGAAGGATGGAGACCCAGTACTTC CASSGGRMETQYF
TRBD1 few TRBJ1-1 TRBV30 TGTGCCTGGAGCCAGGGGGCGCTCACTGAAGCTTTCTTT CAWSQGALTEAFF
TRBD2 - TRBJ2-6 TRBV6-4 TGTGCCAGCGAAGCGGGAGGGCCGTTGTTAAAAACTGGGGCCAACGTCCTGACTTTC CASEAGGPLLKTGANVLTF
- - TRBJ2-3 TRBV5-1 TGCGCCAGCAGCTTGGGCTCCACAGATACGCAGTATTTT CASSLGSTDTQYF
- - TRBJ2-5 TRBV11-2 TGTGCCAGCAGAAACCCCGGACAGCAAGAGACCCAGTACTTC CASRNPGQQETQYF
- few TRBJ1-2 TRBV7-2 TGTGCCAGCAGCTTAGGAGGCCCGACAGAGGGGGATGGCTACACCTTC CASSLGGPTEGDGYTF
- - TRBJ2-3 TRBV5-1 TGCGCCAGCAGCTTGGCCTTGAGAGCATTGGCCGCTGCCAATACGCAGTATTTT CASSLALRALAAANTQYF
TRBD1 - TRBJ1-1 TRBV6-5 TGTGCCAGCAGACAGGGGGCTAGGGTTGAAGCTTTCTTT CASRQGARVEAFF
- - TRBJ1-5 TRBV7-2 TGTGCCAGCAGCGCAACCCAGGGTCAGCCCCAGCATTTT CASSATQGQPQHF
TRBD1 once TRBJ1-3 TRBV18 TGTGCCAGCTCACCCCCGGGACAGGGGGCCGGAAACACCATATATTTT CASSPPGQGAGNTIYF
- - TRBJ2-1 TRBV18 TGTGCCAGCTCACCCGTCGGACACTACAATGAGCAGTTCTTC CASSPVGHYNEQFF
- - TRBJ1-2 TRBV7-3 TGTGCCAGCGGTCCCGGCGGGCCTAACTATGGCTACACCTTC CASGPGGPNYGYTF
TRBD1 - TRBJ1-2 TRBV7-9 TGTGCCAGCAGCAGGGACAGGGGCCGAACTAACTATGGCTACACCTTC CASSRDRGRTNYGYTF
- many TRBJ1-5 TRBV11-2 TGTGCCAGCAGCCCGTCCAATTTTAATCAGCCCCAGCATTTT CASSPSNFNQPQHF
- - TRBJ2-1 TRBV5-1 TGCGCCAGCAAGTCTGGGATGGCCTACAATGAGCAGTTCTTC CASKSGMAYNEQFF
- - TRBJ2-7 TRBV30 TGTGCCGGGGGTTGGGCAGCCTACGAGCAGTACTTC CAGGWAAYEQYF
- - TRBJ1-1 TRBV6-6 TGTGCCAGCAGTTACTCAGCGGTTAACACTGAAGCTTTCTTT CASSYSAVNTEAFF
TRBD1 - TRBJ1-1 TRBV5-6 TGTGCCAGCAGCTTGGACAGGGGGCGCATTGACACTGAAGCTTTCTTT CASSLDRGRIDTEAFF
TRBD2 once TRBJ2-5 TRBV2 TGTGCCAGCAGAGGGACTAGAGGCGGGACCCAGTACTTC CASRGTRGGTQYF
- - TRBJ1-2 TRBV19 TGTGCCAGTAGTAGCCACAGCTATGGCTACACCTTC CASSSHSYGYTF
TRBD1 few TRBJ2-7 TRBV27 TGTGCCAGCAGTGGCCGGGACAGGAGCTACGAGCAGTACTTC CASSGRDRSYEQYF
- - TRBJ2-7 TRBV5-4 TGTGCCAGCAGCCAGGACAGAGACGAGCAGTACTTC CASSQDRDEQYF
TRBD1 few TRBJ1-2 TRBV2 TGTGCCAGCAGTGTTTATACGACAGGGCGAGGCTACACCTTC CASSVYTTGRGYTF
TRBD2 - TRBJ2-7 TRBV23-1 TGCGCCACCCCGGGGGGTCGATACGAGCAGTACTTC CATPGGRYEQYF
TRBD2 few TRBJ2-1 TRBV5-1 TGCGCCAGCAGCTTGGCCAGGTTGGGGACTAGCGGGAGGTCGAAGAATCATGAGCAGTTCTTC CASSLARLGTSGRSKNHEQFF